This T cell receptor beta chain stems from a study of graft-versus-host responses after intestinal transplantation. About the research overall: Multivisceral, liver-intestinal, or isolated intestinal transplants were given to recipients.

This table comes from immunoSEQ multiplex PCR, and its TCRdb copy is limited to in-frame clones, with some not included. The sample lists about 54,000 clones, 75% to 95% occurring once. Overall study results and limits: Early declines in HvG clones that occurred post-transplant were associated with peak circulating GvH clone levels. Allografts of patients with graft-donor T cell macrochimerism showed high graft-versus-host to host-versus-graft clone ratios. Ileal or blood samples showed some GvH clones first, and such clones were also found in recipient marrow.

This clone was seen a few times. The target antigen is unknown. Sequencing was performed on PBMCs, taken around 95 weeks after intestinal transplant. The source is a human patient who received an intestinal transplant, so some T cells may come from the graft donor.

CDR3 coding DNA: TGTGCCAGCAGCCCCGGCAGGGTGGCCTATGGCTACACCTTC. Translation: CASSPGRVAYGYTF. The chain has TRBV28 and TRBJ1-2, with D perhaps TRBD1 (5 bases). The CDR3 length is 14 residues. V was pared by 6 bases and J by 4 bases, with 15 bases between. Germline V gene data show CDR1 as MDHEN and CDR2 as SYDVKM.